The present T cell receptor (beta chain) was sequenced within a study of human T cells and chemical hapten exposure. TCRdb passed the RACE reads through MiXCR, listing each CDR3 protein once. The sample carries about 82,000 distinct CDR3 sequences, under 15% recorded once. Time point: patch test 3, about 24 weeks after DPC sensitization. Treatment noted: therapeutic diphenylcyclopropenone sensitization with weekly scalp DPC. In its sample, this clonotype was seen a few times. The sample was whole blood, taken in connection with sensitization to the hapten diphenylcyclopropenone (DPC). The sequence was obtained from a woman aged 45-65 years with alopecia areata. Some clones in this sample may be carry-over from other donors' samples.

The CDR3 nucleotides are TGTGCCAGCTCACCACTAGACAGGCCCCCGAAAAGAACGGGCTACACCTTC. This sequence encodes CASSPLDRPPKRTGYTF. The chain links TRBV18 to TRBJ1-2; the D gene is possibly TRBD1 (6 bases). Per germline, CDR1 KGHSH and CDR2 LQKENI. The CDR3 is made up of 17 amino acids. Trimming took 1 base from V and 8 from J, leaving 23 bases between them.